These 15 T cell receptor beta chains originate from one sample sequenced in a study of cytomegalovirus exposure and HLA in healthy donors. The PCR employed 60 Vbeta primers together with 13 Jbeta primers. Clones were sequenced by immunoSEQ multiplex PCR, and TCRdb holds only the in-frame ones, with some missing. The data contain 25,000 to 30,000 clones, more than 55% of them singletons. The sequencing input was PBMCs. Receptors were obtained from a male donor in good health and CMV-seropositive.

The rearrangement uses TRBV7-8 and TRBJ2-7; possibly TRBD2 for D (5 bases). Trimming removed 0 bases at V and 3 bases at J, with 9 bases between. The CDR3 totals 14 residues. The germline CDR1 and CDR2 sequences are SGHVS and FQNEAQ. The CDR3: CASSLAPGFYEQYF. The CDR3 DNA reads as TGTGCCAGCAGCTTAGCGCCGGGATTCTACGAGCAGTACTTC. Full variable domain (rest looked up from reference TRBV7-8 and TRBJ2-7): GAGVSQSPRYKVAKRGQDVALRCDPISGHVSLFWYQQALGQGPEFLTYFQNEAQLDKSGLPSDRFFAERPEGSVSTLKIQRTQQEDSAVYLCASSLAPGFYEQYFGPGTRLTVT.

The chain couples TRBV19 to TRBJ1-1; 9 bases are a match to TRBD1. Looked up from germline, CDR1 is LNHDA and CDR2 is SQIVND (reference sequence). V lost 8 bases to trimming and J lost 2 bases; unmatched junction nucleotides: 12. The CDR3 consists of 16 residues. The DNA of the CDR3 is TGTGCCAGTCACCCTAGGGGGACAGGGAGTAACACTGAAGCTTTCTTT. As protein: CASHPRGTGSNTEAFF.

V is TRBV19 and J is TRBJ1-1; weak D call: TRBD1 (5 bases). V shed 2 bases and J shed 3 bases, with 7 bases lying between them. The CDR3 spans 13 residues. Germline CDR1 and CDR2: LNHDA and SQIVND (reference sequence). The CDR3 here is CASSIKGDTEAFF. The CDR3 DNA sequence: TGTGCCAGTAGTATAAAAGGGGACACTGAAGCTTTCTTT. Together with reference TRBV19 and TRBJ1-1, the CDR3 gives the full variable domain: DGGITQSPKYLFRKEGQNVTLSCEQNLNHDAMYWYRQDPGQGLRLIYYSQIVNDFQKGDIAEGYSVSREKKESFPLTVTSAQKNPTAFYLCASSIKGDTEAFFGQGTRLTVV.

The chain recombines TRBV10-2 with TRBJ2-2, with 15 bases fitting TRBD2. CDR1 WSHSY and CDR2 SAAADI come from the germline V gene. Trimming took 5 bases from V and 0 from J; bases not matched to a gene: 7. CDR3 length: 19 amino acids. CDR3 coding DNA: TGCGCCAGCAGTACCCTGGGACTAGCGGGAGGCACGAACACCGGGGAGCTGTTTTTT. Translation: CASSTLGLAGGTNTGELFF.

The CDR3 is CASSYSGQGAAEQYF. The DNA of the CDR3 is TGTGCCAGCAGTTACTCGGGACAGGGGGCTGCCGAGCAGTACTTC. The V gene is TRBV6-5, the J gene TRBJ2-7; the match to TRBD1 covers 12 bases. The CDR3 runs to 15 residues. After removal of 0 bases from V and 6 bases from J, the junction contained 3 bases not matched to a gene. Per the germline V gene, CDR1 is MNHEY and CDR2 is SVGAGI.

The chain joins TRBV5-1 to TRBJ2-7; 9 bases line up with TRBD1. This CDR3 has 14 residues. The V gene end was trimmed by 7 bases and the J gene end by 3 bases; junction bases not matched to a gene: 8. Germline CDR1 and CDR2: SGHRS and YFSETQ. The CDR3 loop is CASGRTGEDYEQYF. The CDR3 DNA sequence: TGCGCCAGCGGTCGGACAGGGGAAGACTACGAGCAGTACTTC.

The genes are TRBV9 and TRBJ2-7, with TRBD2 matching 11 bases. With 4 bases clipped from V and 2 bases from J, the junction kept 5 bases outside the gene matches. CDR3 size: 15 residues. Germline V lookup: CDR1 SGDLS, CDR2 YYNGEE. In nucleotides, the CDR3 is TGTGCCAGCAGCACGGGGACTAGCGGCGCCTACGAGCAGTACTTC. Its translation is CASSTGTSGAYEQYF.

In nucleotides, the CDR3 is TGTGCCTGGAGTACTAGCGGGAGCTCCTACAATGAGCAGTTCTTC. Amino acids: CAWSTSGSSYNEQFF. The chain carries TRBV30 and TRBJ2-1; 11 bases are shared with TRBD2. Germline trimming cut 2 bases from V and 0 bases from J; bases unmatched to any gene: 0. Looked up from germline, CDR1 is GTSNPN and CDR2 is SVGIG (reference sequence). The CDR3 spans 15 residues.

This clone has more than one count but fewer than ten. The chain uses TRBV19 and TRBJ1-1, with TRBD1 matching 7 bases. J gave up 1 base and V 3 bases, and 5 bases lay outside the gene matches. This CDR3 is built from 15 residues. Germline CDR1 and CDR2: LNHDA and SQIVND (reference sequence). CDR3 nucleotides: TGTGCCAGTAGTATGGGGACAGCGCCGAACACTGAAGCTTTCTTT. Residues: CASSMGTAPNTEAFF.

Remarks on this clone: The same CDR3 can be traced to other DNA sequences in this sample. Written as DNA, the CDR3 is TGTGCCAGCAGTTCCCCTCCGGAGCTCACAGATACGCAGTATTTT. It codes for CASSSPPELTDTQYF. The rearrangement uses TRBV28 and TRBJ2-3; D remains ambiguous. The CDR3 has 15 amino acids. CDR1 is MDHEN and CDR2 is SYDVKM in the germline V gene. The V and J ends lost 4 bases and 2 bases respectively, with 13 bases between them.

The V and J genes are TRBV4-1 and TRBJ1-4; possibly TRBD1 for D (6 bases). The CDR3 sequence is 14 residues long. The germline V and J ends were trimmed by 1 base and 8 bases, with 11 bases remaining between them. CDR1 is MGHRA and CDR2 is YSYEKL in the germline V gene. The CDR3 coding sequence is TGCGCCAGCAGCCAAGGGCAGGGGCAGGAAAAACTGTTTTTT. As protein: CASSQGQGQEKLFF.

The chain couples TRBV7-9 to TRBJ2-7; TRBD2 aligns across 12 bases. This CDR3 region has 15 residues. V shed 4 bases, J shed 2 bases, and the junction held 3 bases outside the gene matches. The V gene's germline CDR1 is SEHNR and CDR2 FQNEAQ (reference sequence). CDR3 residues: CASSYGLAGPYEQYF. Here the CDR3 DNA reads TGTGCCAGCAGCTATGGACTAGCGGGGCCCTACGAGCAGTACTTC.

This clone was observed a handful of times. The chain links TRBV15 to TRBJ1-4; no definite D call. The CDR3 has 14 residues. Germline values: CDR1 LNHNV, CDR2 YYDKDF (reference sequence). V was shortened by 5 bases and J by 3 bases, with 10 bases between the two germline ends. The CDR3 nucleotides read TGTGCCACCAGCGATGGGCATGCTAATGAAAAACTGTTTTTT. Protein sequence: CATSDGHANEKLFF.

The chain combines TRBV5-1 with TRBJ1-5; TRBD1 matches 11 bases. J lost 8 bases, V lost 4 bases, and 8 bases had no gene match. Per the germline V gene, CDR1 is SGHRS and CDR2 is YFSETQ. The CDR3 runs to 15 residues. CDR3 sequence reads: CASSAGQGGWEPQHF. CDR3 coding DNA: TGCGCCAGCAGCGCGGGACAGGGGGGGTGGGAGCCCCAGCATTTT.

The chain employs TRBV18 and TRBJ2-5; tentative D call: TRBD1 (5 bases). The CDR3 totals 13 residues. With 6 bases removed from V and 2 bases from J, the gap between germline ends came to 10 bases. CDR1 KGHSH and CDR2 LQKENI come from the germline V gene. This CDR3 reads CASSTTAQETQYF. CDR3 bases: TGTGCCAGCTCTACGACAGCTCAAGAGACCCAGTACTTC.